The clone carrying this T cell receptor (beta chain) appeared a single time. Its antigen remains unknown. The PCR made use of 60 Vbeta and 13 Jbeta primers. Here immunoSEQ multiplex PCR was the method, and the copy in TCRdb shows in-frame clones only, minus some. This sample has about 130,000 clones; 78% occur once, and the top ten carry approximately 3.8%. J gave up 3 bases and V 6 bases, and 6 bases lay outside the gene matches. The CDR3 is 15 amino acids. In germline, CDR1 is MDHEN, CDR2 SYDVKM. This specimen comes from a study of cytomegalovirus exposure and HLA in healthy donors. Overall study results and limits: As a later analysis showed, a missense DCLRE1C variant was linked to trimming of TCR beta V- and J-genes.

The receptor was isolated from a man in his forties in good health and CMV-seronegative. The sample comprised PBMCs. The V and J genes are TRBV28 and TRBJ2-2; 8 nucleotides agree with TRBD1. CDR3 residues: CASRDQGADTGELFF. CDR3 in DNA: TGTGCCAGCAGGGATCAGGGGGCTGACACCGGGGAGCTGTTTTTT.